Below are 2 T cell receptor beta chains sequenced from a single sample in a study of T cells in women clearing cervical HPV infection listed by TCRdb under 2018. The library was generated by the immunoSEQ multiplex PCR assay. As stored in TCRdb, this immuneACCESS dataset retains in-frame rearrangements with V and J assigned. A fraction of the clones does not appear; measured against another copy, unresolved V genes explain less than half of the discrepancy, and the remainder lacks a known reason. The table for this sample records around 39,000 clones. The ten biggest clones cover around 6.4% of the sample. Sequencing input: blood buffy coat. These receptors came from a woman aged 18 to 69 with a cervical HPV16 infection that either progressed to CIN3+ or cleared (not recorded which).

With regard to this clone: The CDR3 extends 3 residues past the end of the read, so its final part is completed from the germline J gene. The V gene is TRBV2, the J gene TRBJ1-2, with a weak D call TRBD1 (5 bases). V lost 4 bases, J lost 5 bases, and 8 bases lay in between. The germline V gene encodes CDR1 SNHLY and CDR2 FYNNEI. CDR3 size: 12 residues. The CDR3 DNA, read in part, is TGTGCCAGCAGTGGGGACTCTTATGGC. Translated, it gives CASSGDSYG. The entire CDR3 protein is CASSGDSYGYTF.

Details on this clone: Sequencing ends 3 residues short of the CDR3 end; the germline J gene provides the rest. This sequence joins TRBV23-1 and TRBJ1-1, with a tentative D call TRBD1 (5 bases). TRBV23-1 counts as an open reading frame of uncertain function. This CDR3 comprises 12 residues. V lost 10 bases and J 0 bases, leaving 9 bases between the germline ends. The CDR3 sequence: CATIGVNTEAFF. The sequenced part of the CDR3 DNA is TGCGCCACCATAGGGGTGAACACTGAA.